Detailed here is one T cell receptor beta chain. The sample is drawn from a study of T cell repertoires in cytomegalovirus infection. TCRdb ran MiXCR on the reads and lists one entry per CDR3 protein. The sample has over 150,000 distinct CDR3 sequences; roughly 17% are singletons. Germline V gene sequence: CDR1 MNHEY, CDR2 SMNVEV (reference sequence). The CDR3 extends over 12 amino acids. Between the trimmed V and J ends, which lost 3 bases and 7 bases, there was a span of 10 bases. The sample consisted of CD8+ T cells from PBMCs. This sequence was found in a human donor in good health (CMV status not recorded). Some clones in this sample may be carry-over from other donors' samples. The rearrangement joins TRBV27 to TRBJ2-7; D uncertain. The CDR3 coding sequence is TGTGCCAGCAGTTTTGGTACCGGGGAGCAGTACTTC. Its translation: CASSFGTGEQYF.